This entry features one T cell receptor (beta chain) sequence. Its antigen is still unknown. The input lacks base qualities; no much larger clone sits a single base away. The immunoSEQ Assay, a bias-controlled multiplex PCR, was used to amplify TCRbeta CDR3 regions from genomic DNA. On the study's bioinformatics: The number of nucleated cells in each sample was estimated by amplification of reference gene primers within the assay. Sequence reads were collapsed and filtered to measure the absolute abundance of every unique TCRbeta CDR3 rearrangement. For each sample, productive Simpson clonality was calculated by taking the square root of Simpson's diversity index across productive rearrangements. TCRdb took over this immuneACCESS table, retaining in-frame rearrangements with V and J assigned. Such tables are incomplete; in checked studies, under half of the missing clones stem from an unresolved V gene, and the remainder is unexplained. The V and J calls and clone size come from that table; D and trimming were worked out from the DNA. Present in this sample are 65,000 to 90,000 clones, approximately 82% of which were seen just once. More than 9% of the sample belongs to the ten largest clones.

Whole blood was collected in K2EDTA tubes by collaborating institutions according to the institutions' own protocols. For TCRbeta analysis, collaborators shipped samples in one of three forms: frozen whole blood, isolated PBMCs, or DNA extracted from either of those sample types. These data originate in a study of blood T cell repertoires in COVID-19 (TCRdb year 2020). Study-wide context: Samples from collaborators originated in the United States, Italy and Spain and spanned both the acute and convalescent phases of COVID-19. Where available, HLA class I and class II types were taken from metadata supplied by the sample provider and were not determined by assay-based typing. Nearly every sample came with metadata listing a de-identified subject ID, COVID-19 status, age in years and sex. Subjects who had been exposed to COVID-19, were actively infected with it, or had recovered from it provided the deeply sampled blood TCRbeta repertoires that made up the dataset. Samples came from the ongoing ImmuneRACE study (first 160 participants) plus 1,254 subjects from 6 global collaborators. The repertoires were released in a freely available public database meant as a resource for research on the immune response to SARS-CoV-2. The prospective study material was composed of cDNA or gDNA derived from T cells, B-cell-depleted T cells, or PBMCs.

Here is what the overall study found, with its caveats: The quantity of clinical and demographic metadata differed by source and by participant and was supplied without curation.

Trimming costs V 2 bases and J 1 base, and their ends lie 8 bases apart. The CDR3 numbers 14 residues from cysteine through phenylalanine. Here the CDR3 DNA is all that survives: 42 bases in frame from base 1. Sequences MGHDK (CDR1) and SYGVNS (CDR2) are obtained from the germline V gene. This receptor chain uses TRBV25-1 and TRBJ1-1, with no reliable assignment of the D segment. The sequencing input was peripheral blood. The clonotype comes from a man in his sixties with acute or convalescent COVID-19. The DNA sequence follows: TGTGCCAGCAGTGAACCTGGCCGGAACACTGAAGCTTTCTTT. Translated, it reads CASSEPGRNTEAFF.